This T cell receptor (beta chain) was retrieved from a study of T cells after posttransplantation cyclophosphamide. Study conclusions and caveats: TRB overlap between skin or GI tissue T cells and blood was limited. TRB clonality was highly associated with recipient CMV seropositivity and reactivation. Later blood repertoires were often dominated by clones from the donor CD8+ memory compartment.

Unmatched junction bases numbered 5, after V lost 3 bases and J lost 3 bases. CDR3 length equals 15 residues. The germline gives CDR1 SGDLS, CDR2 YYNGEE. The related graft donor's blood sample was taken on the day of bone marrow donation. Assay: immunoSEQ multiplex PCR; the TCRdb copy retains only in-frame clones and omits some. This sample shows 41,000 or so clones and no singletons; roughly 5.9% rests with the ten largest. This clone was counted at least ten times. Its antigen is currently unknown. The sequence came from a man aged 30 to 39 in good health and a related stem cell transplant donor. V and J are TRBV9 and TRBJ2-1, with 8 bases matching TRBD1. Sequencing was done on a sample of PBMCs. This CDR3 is CASSARDRNYNEQFF. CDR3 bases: TGTGCCAGCAGCGCCCGGGACAGGAACTACAATGAGCAGTTCTTC.